This TCR beta chain stems from a study of blood T cells in healthy people across ages. Regarding the study as a whole: Per million T cells, TCR beta diversity dropped roughly linearly as age increased.

PCR was performed a second time for about 6 to 11 cycles using a sample-barcoded 5' primer and a J-beta primer mix. Every cDNA molecule bore a tag from a template-switch adaptor containing 12 random nucleotides. Each of the samples gave a minimum of 2.5 million paired-end reads that contained CDR3. Each CDR3 protein is one row after TCRdb ran MiXCR on the 5' RACE reads. In the table there are 650,000 to 1,000,000 distinct CDR3 sequences, under 40% of which are singletons. The CDR3 length is 13 residues. The V end lost 3 bases, the J end lost 6 bases, and 9 bases lay between the germline ends. The germline CDR1 and CDR2 sequences are KGHSH and LQKENI. Concerning this clonotype: Its antigen is not identified.

The sequence derives from a young man in good health. Sequencing used blood. V is TRBV18 and J is TRBJ2-1; D is ambiguous. CDR3 coding DNA: TGTGCCAGCTCACCCCTGGATGTCAATGAGCAGTTCTTC. Translated: CASSPLDVNEQFF.